Listed below are T cell receptor beta chains from one sample, sequenced in a study of OX40 agonist ivuxolimab in advanced cancers. TCRdb keeps only in-frame clones here, not all; method: immunoSEQ multiplex PCR. Of nearly 50,000 clones listed, over 75% are singletons. Sequencing used CD4+ or CD8+ T cells sorted from blood, obtained in a trial of the OX40 agonist ivuxolimab. The receptors shown here come from an adult with an advanced solid tumor such as melanoma, head and neck, liver or kidney cancer. Each CDR3 is given without its conserved first and last residue. Each record gives: V gene, J gene, CDR3 protein.

TRBV5-4	TRBJ2-2	ASSLEQLAGVGTGELF
TRBV11-2	TRBJ2-4	ASRSPGLYSNIQY
TRBV11-3	TRBJ2-7	ASSYSYEQY
TRBV5-4	TRBJ1-2	ASSLDREGYT
TRBV19	TRBJ1-4	ASSILGNTNEKLF
TRBV5-4	TRBJ2-1	ASSSDPGNEQF
TRBV5-4	TRBJ2-4	ASSYGPKNIQY
TRBV19	TRBJ2-5	ASSIAGRKGEQY
TRBV5-5	TRBJ1-4	ASSWDTTNEKLF
TRBV2	TRBJ1-1	ASSAQGMNTEAF
TRBV7-2	TRBJ1-1	ASSLGGAELTEAF
TRBV10-3	TRBJ2-5	AISGGTSGKQETQY
TRBV28	TRBJ2-5	ASTPGTPRGETQY
TRBV11-3	TRBJ2-1	ASSLGDLGASEQF
TRBV27	TRBJ1-5	ASSAGQGKNQPQH
TRBV9	TRBJ1-1	ASSVRSLNTEAF
TRBV4-1	TRBJ2-4	ASSQYPGKVTKNIQY
TRBV12-5	TRBJ1-5	ASGLVVQPSNQPQH
TRBV29-1	TRBJ2-6	SVTVASGANVLT
TRBV19	TRBJ1-2	ASSKIPGAPASYGYT
TRBV30	TRBJ1-2	AWSVGAGYGYT
TRBV6-1	TRBJ1-2	ASSVWQRGLLGYT
TRBV2	TRBJ1-2	ASSKRGTAYGYT
TRBV19	TRBJ1-5	ATSTDRFNQPQH
TRBV5-1	.	ASSLTAGEQY
TRBV9	TRBJ2-5	ASSVAPSGSQETQY
TRBV7-9	TRBJ1-1	ASSTGIFNTEAF
TRBV15	TRBJ2-5	ATSDDNGIETQY
TRBV6-1	TRBJ2-1	ASSRTFYNEQF
TRBV6-6	TRBJ2-1	ASRGLAGVDEQF
TRBV2	TRBJ2-5	ASSRQGITQETQY
TRBV21-1	TRBJ1-2	ASSKGGRGGGYT
TRBV7-9	TRBJ2-1	ASSLVGNSGISYNEQF
TRBV9	TRBJ2-5	ASSLKPGRETQY
TRBV6-5	TRBJ2-5	ASRQGMWETQY
TRBV18	TRBJ1-4	ASSPGTGSNEKLF
TRBV30	TRBJ2-7	AWSVGGSSYEQY
TRBV2	TRBJ2-3	ASYAGQTDTQY
TRBV28	TRBJ2-1	ASRQRDRGGYNEQF
TRBV15	TRBJ2-2	ATSRGGLATTGELF
TRBV28	TRBJ2-7	ASTGGAPYEQY
TRBV5-6	TRBJ2-1	ASRQRGSSYNEQF
TRBV5-1	TRBJ1-1	ASSLGDRDTEAF
TRBV15	TRBJ2-7	ATSRDPTRDYEQY